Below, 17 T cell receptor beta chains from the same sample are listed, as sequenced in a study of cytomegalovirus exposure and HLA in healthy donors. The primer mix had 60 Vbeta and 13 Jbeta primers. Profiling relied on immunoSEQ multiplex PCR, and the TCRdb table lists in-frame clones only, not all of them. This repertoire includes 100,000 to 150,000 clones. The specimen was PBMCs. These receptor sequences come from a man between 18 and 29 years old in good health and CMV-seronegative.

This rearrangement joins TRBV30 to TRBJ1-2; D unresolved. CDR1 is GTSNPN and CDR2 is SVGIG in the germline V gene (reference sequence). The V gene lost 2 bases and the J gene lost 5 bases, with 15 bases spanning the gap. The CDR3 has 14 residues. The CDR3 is CAWSQGLDPYGYTF. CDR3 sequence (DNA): TGTGCCTGGAGTCAAGGACTTGACCCTTATGGCTACACCTTC.

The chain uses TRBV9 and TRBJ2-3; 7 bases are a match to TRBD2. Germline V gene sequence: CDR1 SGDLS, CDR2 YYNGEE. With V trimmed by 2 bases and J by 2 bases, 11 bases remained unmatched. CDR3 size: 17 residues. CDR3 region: CASSVLGNRGDTDTQYF. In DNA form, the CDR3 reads TGTGCCAGCAGCGTTTTAGGTAACCGGGGGGACACAGATACGCAGTATTTT.

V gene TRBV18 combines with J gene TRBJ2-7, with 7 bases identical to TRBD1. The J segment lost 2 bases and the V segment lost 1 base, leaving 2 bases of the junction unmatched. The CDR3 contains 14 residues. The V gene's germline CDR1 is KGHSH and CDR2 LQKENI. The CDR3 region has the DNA TGTGCCAGCTCACCACGGGACAGAACCTACGAGCAGTACTTC. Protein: CASSPRDRTYEQYF.

The CDR3 DNA reads as TGTGCCTCTCAGGAGGGGGCTGTCTGGGATGGCTACACCTTC. It yields the protein CASQEGAVWDGYTF. The genes are TRBV5-6 and TRBJ1-2; 7 bases align to TRBD1. Unmatched junction bases numbered 15, after V lost 10 bases and J lost 6 bases. The CDR3 has 14 residues. Germline V gives CDR1 SGHDT, CDR2 YYEEEE.

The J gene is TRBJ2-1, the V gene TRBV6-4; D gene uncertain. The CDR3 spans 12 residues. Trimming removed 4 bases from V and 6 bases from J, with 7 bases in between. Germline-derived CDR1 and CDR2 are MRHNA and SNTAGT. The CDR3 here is CASSGRGNEQFF. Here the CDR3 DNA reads TGTGCCAGCAGTGGACGCGGCAATGAGCAGTTCTTC.

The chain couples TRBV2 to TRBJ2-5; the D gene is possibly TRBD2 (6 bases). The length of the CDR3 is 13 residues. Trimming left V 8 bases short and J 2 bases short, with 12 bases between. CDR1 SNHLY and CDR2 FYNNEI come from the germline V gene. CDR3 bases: TGTGCCAGCGTAAGGGACTTACAAGAGACCCAGTACTTC. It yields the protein CASVRDLQETQYF. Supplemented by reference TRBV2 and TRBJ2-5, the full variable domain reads EPEVTQTPSHQVTQMGQEVILRCVPISNHLYFYWYRQILGQKVEFLVSFYNNEISEKSEIFDDQFSVERPDGSNFTLKIRSTKLEDSAMYFCASVRDLQETQYFGPGTRLLVL.

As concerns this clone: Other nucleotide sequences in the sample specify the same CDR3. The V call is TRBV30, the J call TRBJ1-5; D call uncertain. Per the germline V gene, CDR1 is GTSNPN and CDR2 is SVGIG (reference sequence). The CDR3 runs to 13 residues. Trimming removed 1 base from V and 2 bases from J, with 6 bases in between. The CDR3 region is CAWSERGNQPQHF. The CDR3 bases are TGTGCCTGGAGTGAGAGGGGCAATCAGCCCCAGCATTTT. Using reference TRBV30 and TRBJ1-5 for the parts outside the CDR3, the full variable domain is SQTIHQWPATLVQPVGSPLSLECTVEGTSNPNLYWYRQAAGRGLQLLFYSVGIGQISSEVPQNLSASRPQDRQFILSSKKLLLSDSGFYLCAWSERGNQPQHFGDGTRLSIL.

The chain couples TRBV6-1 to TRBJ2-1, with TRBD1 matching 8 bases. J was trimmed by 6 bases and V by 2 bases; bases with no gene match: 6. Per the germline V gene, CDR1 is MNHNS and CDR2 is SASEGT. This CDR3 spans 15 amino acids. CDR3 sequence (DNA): TGTGCCAGCAGTGAACTCAGGGGGCCGGGCAATGAGCAGTTCTTC. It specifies CASSELRGPGNEQFF.

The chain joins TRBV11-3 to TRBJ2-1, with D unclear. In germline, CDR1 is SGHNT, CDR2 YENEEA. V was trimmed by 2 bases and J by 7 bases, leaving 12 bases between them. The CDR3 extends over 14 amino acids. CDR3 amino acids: CASSLSLLSNEQFF. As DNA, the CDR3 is TGTGCCAGCAGCTTATCCCTCCTATCGAATGAGCAGTTCTTC.

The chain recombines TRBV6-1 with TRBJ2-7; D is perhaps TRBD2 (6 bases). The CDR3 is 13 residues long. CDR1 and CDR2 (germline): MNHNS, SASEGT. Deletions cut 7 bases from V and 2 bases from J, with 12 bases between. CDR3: CASTGGAAYEQYF. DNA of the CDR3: TGTGCCAGCACCGGAGGGGCAGCCTACGAGCAGTACTTC.

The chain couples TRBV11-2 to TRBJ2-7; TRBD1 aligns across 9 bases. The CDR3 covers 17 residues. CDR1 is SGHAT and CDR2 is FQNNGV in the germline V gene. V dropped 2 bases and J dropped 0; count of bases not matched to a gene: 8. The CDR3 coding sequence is TGTGCCAGCAGCTTATTTTGGACAGGGGATAGCTCCTACGAGCAGTACTTC. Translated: CASSLFWTGDSSYEQYF.

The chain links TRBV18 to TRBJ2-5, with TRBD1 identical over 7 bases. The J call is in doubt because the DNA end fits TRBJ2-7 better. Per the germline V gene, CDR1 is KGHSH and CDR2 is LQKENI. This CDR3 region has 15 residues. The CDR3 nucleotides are TGTGCCAGCTCCCTACAGGGACAGCTCCTCTACGAGCAGTACTTC. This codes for CASSLQGQLLYEQYF.

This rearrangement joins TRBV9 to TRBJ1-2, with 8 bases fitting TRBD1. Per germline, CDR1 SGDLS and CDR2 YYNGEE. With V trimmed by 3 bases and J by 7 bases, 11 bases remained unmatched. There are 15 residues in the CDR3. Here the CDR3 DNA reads TGTGCCAGCAGCGATTCCACCAAGGACAGGGCTGGCTACACCTTC. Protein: CASSDSTKDRAGYTF. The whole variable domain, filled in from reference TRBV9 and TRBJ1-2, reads DSGVTQTPKHLITATGQRVTLRCSPRSGDLSVYWYQQSLDQGLQFLIQYYNGEERAKGNILERFSAQQFPDLHSELNLSSLELGDSALYFCASSDSTKDRAGYTFGSGTRLTVV.

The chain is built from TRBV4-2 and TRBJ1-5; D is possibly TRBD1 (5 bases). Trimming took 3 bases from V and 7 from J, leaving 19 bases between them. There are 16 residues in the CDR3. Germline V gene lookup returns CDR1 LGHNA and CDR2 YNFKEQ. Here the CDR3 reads CASSQTPGVIGQPQHF. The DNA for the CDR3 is TGTGCCAGCAGCCAGACCCCGGGGGTTATAGGGCAGCCCCAGCATTTT.

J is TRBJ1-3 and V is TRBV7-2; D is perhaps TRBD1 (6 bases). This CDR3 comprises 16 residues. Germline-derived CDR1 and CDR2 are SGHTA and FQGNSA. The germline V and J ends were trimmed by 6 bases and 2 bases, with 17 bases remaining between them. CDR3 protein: CASSRGGNSAGNTIYF. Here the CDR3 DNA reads TGTGCCAGCAGTAGGGGGGGGAACTCAGCTGGAAACACCATATATTTT.

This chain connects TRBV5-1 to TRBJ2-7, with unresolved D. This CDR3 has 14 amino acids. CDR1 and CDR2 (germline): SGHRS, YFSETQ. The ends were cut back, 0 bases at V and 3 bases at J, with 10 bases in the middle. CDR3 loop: CASSLGATNYEQYF. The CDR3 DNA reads TGCGCCAGCAGCTTGGGGGCCACAAACTACGAGCAGTACTTC. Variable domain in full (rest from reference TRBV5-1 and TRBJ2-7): KAGVTQTPRYLIKTRGQQVTLSCSPISGHRSVSWYQQTPGQGLQFLFEYFSETQRNKGNFPGRFSGRQFSNSRSEMNVSTLELGDSALYLCASSLGATNYEQYFGPGTRLTVT.

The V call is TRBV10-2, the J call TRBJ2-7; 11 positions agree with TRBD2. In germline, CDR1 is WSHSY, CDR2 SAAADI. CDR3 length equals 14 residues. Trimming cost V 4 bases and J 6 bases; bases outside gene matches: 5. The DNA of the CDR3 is TGCGCCAGCAGTGGTCTAGCGGGAGGATCCGAGCAGTACTTC. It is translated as CASSGLAGGSEQYF.